The sequence of this T cell receptor beta chain was determined in a study of read filtering for tumor transcriptome and immune sequencing. Background on the study: TCR-mapped reads were about 4 to 11 million with IR-seq versus roughly 75 to 1,300 with RNA-seq.

From roughly 400 ng of RNA, a library with molecular barcoded alpha/delta and beta/gamma adaptors was made. TCRdb analysed the reads with MiXCR anew, one entry per CDR3 protein. The sample lists roughly 90,000 distinct CDR3 sequences, 20% to 25% occurring once. Study-level findings and limits: IR-seq captured clonotypes deeper and more reliably than RNA-seq. This fraction held mixed bone marrow immune cells after CD138-negative sorting.

About this clonotype: Its antigen remains unidentified. The junction departs from the called germline gene at one end, perhaps through a read error.

The CDR3 sequence is 13 residues long. Germline CDR1 MGHRA, CDR2 YSYEKL. Bone marrow was sampled from every patient at the time of active disease. What was sequenced was a population of CD138-negative cells sorted from bone marrow. The rearrangement uses TRBV4-1 and TRBJ2-1; TRBD1 might be the D (5 bases). This clonotype originated in a donor aged 40 or older with multiple myeloma. The CDR3 region has the DNA TGCGCCAGCAGCCAAGCAGGGTACAATAAGCAGTTCTTT. Translation gives CASSQAGYNKQFF.